This T cell receptor beta chain was sequenced in a study of neurological immune-mediated disorders (dated by TCRdb to the late 2010s). For the study in its entirety: Peripheral blood TCR-beta repertoires from HTLV-I-associated myelopathy (HAM/TSP) patients, multiple sclerosis patients and healthy controls were compared by UMI-based sequencing. The roughly 100 TCR-beta libraries included longitudinal samples, technical triplicates and paired sorted CD4+ and CD8+ T-cell subsets alongside PBMC samples. The cohort comprised 68 subjects: approximately 15 HAM/TSP patients, 35 or so multiple sclerosis patients and around 20 healthy controls.

To synthesize cDNA, template-switch 5'RACE was performed with a primer carrying a 10-nucleotide random unique molecular identifier so that each TCR transcript was tagged. Each sequencing run produced over 160 million TCR-beta sequences covering 15-18 subjects. The RNeasy kit was used to extract total RNA. Using the KAPA Real-time Library Amplification kit, TCR-beta VDJ regions were amplified with primers for the TCR constant region and the 5'RACE anchor. Sample indexes and Illumina adaptors were added in a first PCR, and a second PCR then increased library yield. After purification with Ampure beads, the TCR product of roughly 650 bp was size-selected on a 2% E-gel SizeSelection system. Library quality was checked on a Bioanalyzer, concentration was measured with Qubit, and libraries were quantified with the Kapa Library Quantification kit before pooling. Libraries were sequenced paired-end 2 x 150 bp on an Illumina HiSeq 2500. To increase sequence diversity, about 23-32% phiX was spiked into each library pool. In the source study's methods: The UMI-based MiGEC pipeline processed quality-filtered reads and removed over 85% of raw TCR sequences during error correction. IMGT germline references were used for aligning VDJ genes, and each clonotype was defined as a unique CDR3 amino acid sequence together with its V-J genes. Clonal expansion, Shannon diversity and CDR3 relatedness were evaluated with VDJtools (CalcPairwiseDistances, ClusterSamples), while phylogenetic trees were built in CLCbio workbench. Clones with at least 8 unique UMIs were defined as expanded, with this threshold being based on coefficient-of-variation modelling across technical triplicates. TCRdb took the public reads, trimmed them with fastp at Q25, ran MiXCR for clone calling and kept in-frame beta chains. Rows merge per CDR3 protein into single entries with the most common DNA and genes. The authors' filters were not applied to this entry. This sample has around 14,000 distinct CDR3 sequences in its table, and roughly 6.9% of those were observed once. The ten most abundant clones make up roughly a quarter of the sample.

The healthy controls were volunteers from blood banks in Maryland, USA. For the sorted-subset TCR libraries, the starting material was around 1 million sorted CD4+ or CD8+ T cells. PBMCs were separated from peripheral blood using Ficoll-Hypaque density gradient centrifugation and then cryopreserved in liquid nitrogen. The study also sequenced paired sorted CD4+ and CD8+ subsets from healthy controls, HAM/TSP patients and MS patients. The CDR3 starts with the cysteine, ends with the phenylalanine, and has 12 residues. Just the 36-base CDR3 DNA is kept, in frame starting at base 1. In the germline V gene (reference sequence), CDR1 corresponds to SEHNR and CDR2 to FQNEAQ. What the work shows at the level of the full study, not this receptor alone: TCR clonal expansion was greatest in HAM/TSP patients and smallest in MS patients, who ranked below even healthy controls. No identical CDR3 amino acid sequences were found to be shared among expanded clones across subjects, suggesting that TCR-beta repertoires were private in all groups.

Remarks on this clonotype: Its binding antigen is unknown. No clone much larger than this one lies a single base away; base qualities are absent.

Recombination joined TRBV7-9 with TRBJ1-1, and perhaps TRBD1 as D gene, on 6 matching bases. This sequence was found in a woman aged 40 to 50 in good health. The source material was CD8+ T cells from blood. The DNA is TGTGTAAGCAGCTTAAACAGGGCAGAAGCTTTCTTT. This gives the protein CVSSLNRAEAFF.